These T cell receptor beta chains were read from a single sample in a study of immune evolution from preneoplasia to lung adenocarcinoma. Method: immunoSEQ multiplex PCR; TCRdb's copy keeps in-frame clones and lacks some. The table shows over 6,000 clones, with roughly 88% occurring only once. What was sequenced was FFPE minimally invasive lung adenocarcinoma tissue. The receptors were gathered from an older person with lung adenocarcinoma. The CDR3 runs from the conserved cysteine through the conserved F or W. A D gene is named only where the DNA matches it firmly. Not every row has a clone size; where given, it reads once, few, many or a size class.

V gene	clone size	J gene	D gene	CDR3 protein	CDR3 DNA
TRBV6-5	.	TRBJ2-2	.	CASSPTTTGELFF	TGTGCCAGCAGTCCAACAACCACCGGGGAGCTGTTTTTT
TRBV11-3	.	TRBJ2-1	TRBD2	CASSSGTGLAYNEQFF	TGTGCCAGCAGCTCAGGTACGGGACTAGCATACAATGAGCAGTTCTTC
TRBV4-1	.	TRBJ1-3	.	CASSQDTAVGNTIYF	TGCGCCAGCAGCCAAGATACAGCTGTTGGAAACACCATATATTTT
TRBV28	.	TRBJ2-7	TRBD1	CASSPGTGNREQYF	TGTGCCAGCAGTCCCGGGACAGGGAACCGAGAGCAGTACTTC
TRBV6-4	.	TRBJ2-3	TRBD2	CASSEVSGLAGRPSTDTQYF	TGTGCCAGCAGCGAGGTCAGCGGACTAGCGGGGCGTCCTAGCACAGATACGCAGTATTTT
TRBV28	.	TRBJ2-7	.	CASSADYYEQYF	TGTGCCAGCAGCGCTGATTACTACGAGCAGTACTTC
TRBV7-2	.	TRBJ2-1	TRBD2	CASSLPPSGRAREQFF	TGTGCCAGCAGCTTGCCCCCCAGCGGGAGGGCACGGGAGCAGTTCTTC
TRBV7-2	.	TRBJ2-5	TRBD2	CASSLEGLAGDETQYF	TGTGCCAGCAGCTTAGAGGGACTAGCGGGAGATGAGACCCAGTACTTC
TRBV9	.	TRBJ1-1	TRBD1	CASSVAGDRGPRGEAFF	TGTGCCAGCAGCGTAGCTGGGGACAGGGGGCCCCGAGGTGAAGCTTTCTTT
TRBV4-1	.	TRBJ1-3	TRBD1	CASSQTRGNTIYF	TGCGCCAGCAGCCAGACCAGGGGGAACACCATATATTTT
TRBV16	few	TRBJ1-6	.	CASSQREGGNSPLHF	TGTGCCAGCAGCCAACGAGAGGGCGGAAATTCACCCCTCCACTTT
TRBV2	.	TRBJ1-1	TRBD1	CASKAGGETEAFF	TGTGCCAGCAAAGCAGGGGGCGAAACTGAAGCTTTCTTT
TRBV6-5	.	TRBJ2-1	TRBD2	CATSRTGGSYNEQFF	TGTGCCACCTCGAGGACGGGGGGCTCCTACAATGAGCAGTTCTTC
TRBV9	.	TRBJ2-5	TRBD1	CASSRGFGETQYF	TGTGCCAGCTCCAGGGGGTTTGGGGAGACCCAGTACTTC
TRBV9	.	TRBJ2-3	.	CASSPGHFTDTQYF	TGTGCCAGCAGCCCCGGACACTTCACAGATACGCAGTATTTT
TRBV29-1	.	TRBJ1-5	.	CSVGAGWGPQHF	TGCAGCGTTGGGGCAGGGTGGGGCCCCCAGCATTTT
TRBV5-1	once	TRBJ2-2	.	CASSNSRGGTATGELFF	TGCGCCAGCAGTAATAGTCGTGGCGGGACCGCCACCGGGGAGCTGTTTTTT
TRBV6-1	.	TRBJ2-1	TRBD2	CASRSGGADYNEQFF	TGTGCCAGCAGGAGCGGGGGGGCTGACTACAATGAGCAGTTCTTC
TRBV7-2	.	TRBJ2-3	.	CASSFGTLGIDTQYF	TGTGCCAGCAGCTTCGGGACTCTGGGCATAGATACGCAGTATTTT
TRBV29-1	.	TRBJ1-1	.	CSVGVAGPFSEAFF	TGCAGCGTTGGAGTTGCGGGTCCGTTCTCTGAAGCTTTCTTT
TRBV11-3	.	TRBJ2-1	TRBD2	CASSPPRGAGGGNEQFF	TGTGCCAGCAGCCCCCCCCGGGGGGCGGGAGGAGGTAATGAGCAGTTCTTC
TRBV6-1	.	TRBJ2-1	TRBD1	CASSPGAGGEFF	TGTGCCAGCAGTCCTGGCGCAGGGGGCGAGTTCTTC
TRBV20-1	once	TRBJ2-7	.	CSARKMGEQYF	TGCAGTGCTAGGAAAATGGGGGAGCAGTACTTC
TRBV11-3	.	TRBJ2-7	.	CASSIGGFGQYF	TGTGCCAGCAGCATCGGAGGATTTGGGCAGTACTTC
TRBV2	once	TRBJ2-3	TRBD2	CASSRLAGGDTQYF	TGTGCCAGCAGTAGGCTAGCGGGGGGAGATACGCAGTATTTT
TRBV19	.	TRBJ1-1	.	CASQGFAEAFF	TGTGCCAGTCAGGGGTTCGCTGAAGCTTTCTTT
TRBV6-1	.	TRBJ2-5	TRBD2	CASSGGLAGGGETQYF	TGTGCCAGCAGTGGTGGACTAGCGGGAGGCGGAGAGACCCAGTACTTC
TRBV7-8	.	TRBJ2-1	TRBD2	CASSPLTSGGSGEQFF	TGTGCCAGCAGCCCTTTGACTAGCGGGGGGTCGGGTGAGCAGTTCTTC
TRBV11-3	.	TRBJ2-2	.	CASSLALSNTGELFF	TGTGCCAGCAGCTTGGCCCTCTCGAACACCGGGGAGCTGTTTTTT
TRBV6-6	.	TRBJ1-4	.	CASKRGAGEKLFF	TGTGCCAGCAAACGGGGGGCCGGTGAAAAACTGTTTTTT
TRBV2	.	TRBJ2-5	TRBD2	CASRPSLRTSGETQYF	TGTGCCAGCAGGCCTTCTCTTAGGACTAGCGGAGAGACCCAGTACTTC